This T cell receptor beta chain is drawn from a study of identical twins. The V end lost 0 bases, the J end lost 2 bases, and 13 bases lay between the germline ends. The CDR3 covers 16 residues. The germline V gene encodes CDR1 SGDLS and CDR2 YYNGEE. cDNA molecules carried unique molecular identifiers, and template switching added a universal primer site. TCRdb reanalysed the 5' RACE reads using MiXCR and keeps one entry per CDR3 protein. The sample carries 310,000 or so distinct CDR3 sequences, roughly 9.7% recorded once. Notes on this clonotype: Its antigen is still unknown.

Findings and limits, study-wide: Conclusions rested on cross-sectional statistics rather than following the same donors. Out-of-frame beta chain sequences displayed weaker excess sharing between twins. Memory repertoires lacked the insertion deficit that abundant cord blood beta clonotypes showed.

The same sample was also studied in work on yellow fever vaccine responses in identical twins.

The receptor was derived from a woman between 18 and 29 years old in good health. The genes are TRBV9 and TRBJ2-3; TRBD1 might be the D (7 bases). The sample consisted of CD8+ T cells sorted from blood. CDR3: CASSVEAGQITDTQYF. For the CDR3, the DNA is TGTGCCAGCAGCGTAGAGGCGGGACAGATCACAGATACGCAGTATTTT.